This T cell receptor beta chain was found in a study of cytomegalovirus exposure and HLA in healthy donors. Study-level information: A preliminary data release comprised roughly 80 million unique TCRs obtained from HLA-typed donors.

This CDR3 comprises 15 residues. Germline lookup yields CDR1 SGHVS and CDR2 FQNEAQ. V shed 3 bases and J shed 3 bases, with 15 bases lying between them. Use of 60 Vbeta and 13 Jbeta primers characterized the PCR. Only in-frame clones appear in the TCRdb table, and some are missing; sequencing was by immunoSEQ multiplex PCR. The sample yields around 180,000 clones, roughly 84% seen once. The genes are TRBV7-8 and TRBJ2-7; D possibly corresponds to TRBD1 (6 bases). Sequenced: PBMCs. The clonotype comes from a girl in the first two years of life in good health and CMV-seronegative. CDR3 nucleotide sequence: TGTGCCAGCAGCTTCACCCCGGGGACATTCTACGAGCAGTACTTC. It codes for CASSFTPGTFYEQYF.